This TCR beta chain was found in a study of response to subunit inactivated influenza vaccine (dated by TCRdb to 2016 to 2018). A note on the overall study: Deep quantitative profiling of the T cell receptor repertoire was used in the study to follow responses to a trivalent subunit inactivated influenza vaccine. Study-level results and caveats: The authors suggested that each seasonal influenza vaccination may recruit only a limited number of new T cells.

Reading from cysteine to phenylalanine, the CDR3 counts 14 amino acids. Left in the record is the CDR3 DNA by itself, 42 bases read in frame from the first base. CDR1 ENHRY and CDR2 SYGVKD are derived from the germline V gene. Relative to germline, V is 6 bases shorter and J is 0 bases shorter, with 11 bases between their ends. This clonotype appeared a few times. What antigen it recognizes has not been identified. Base qualities are not recorded, but no much larger clone differs from it by a single base. Interpreted using the paper, the time point label stands for: 45 days after influenza vaccine administration. Receptor libraries were prepared by RT-PCR. The sequencing machine was an Illumina HiSeq 2500. Clones were called with MiXCR by TCRdb after fastp trimmed the public reads at Q25, and only in-frame beta chains were retained. Rows are combined by CDR3 protein, so each entry shows the most common genes and DNA. This sample is represented by about 480,000 distinct CDR3 sequences; 9.5% to 13% of them were singletons. The top ten hold over 9.5% of the sample.

The source was PBMCs from blood, collected roughly 47 days after vaccination. This chain is built from TRBV10-3 and TRBJ1-1; a tentative D match to TRBD1 spans 5 bases. This TCR was recovered from a man aged 50 to 60 who received an inactivated influenza vaccine. Donor details come from another sample of the same person, matched by shared clones. The nucleotide sequence reads as follows: TGTGCCATCAGAAACAGGAACTTGAACACTGAAGCTTTCTTT. It encodes CAIRNRNLNTEAFF.